Presented here are 2 T cell receptor beta chains from one specimen sequenced in a study of OX40 agonist ivuxolimab in advanced cancers. Sequencing was performed with immunoSEQ multiplex PCR; in TCRdb, only in-frame clones are kept and a portion is missing. This repertoire shows more than 65,000 clones, roughly 88% found once; its top ten account for around 0.56%. This material consisted of CD4+ or CD8+ T cells sorted from blood, taken in a trial of the OX40 agonist ivuxolimab. All receptors derive from an adult with an advanced solid tumor such as melanoma, head and neck, liver or kidney cancer.

This clone has ten or more counts. The chain employs TRBV6-5 and TRBJ1-2; D ambiguous. The CDR3 loop spans 13 amino acids. The V end was cut by 6 bases, the J end by 2 bases, with 10 bases between. CDR1 and CDR2 (germline): MNHEY, SVGAGI. The CDR3 nucleotides read TGTGCCAGCAGCCTCGGTTCGAACTATGGCTACACCTTC. Translating gives CASSLGSNYGYTF.

This clone was recorded a few times. The chain has TRBV5-1 and TRBJ1-5; D not resolved. Per germline, CDR1 SGHRS and CDR2 YFSETQ. CDR3 length equals 14 residues. V gave up 4 bases and J gave up 4 bases, with 12 bases separating them. The CDR3 DNA reads as TGCGCCAGCAGCATTGATAGTCAGAATCAGCCCCAGCATTTT. It codes for CASSIDSQNQPQHF.